These 30 T cell receptor beta chains were sequenced from one sample in a study of blood T cell repertoires in COVID-19. The assay was immunoSEQ multiplex PCR, and TCRdb's table has in-frame clones only and misses some. The sample holds 490,000 or so clones; more than 75% are singletons and the top ten take approximately 1.8%. The sequenced material came from PBMCs or T cells enriched from blood (not recorded which). The source of these receptors is a middle-aged woman who had recovered from COVID-19.

The chain uses TRBV6-5 and TRBJ1-1, with D maybe TRBD1 (5 bases). Germline CDR1 is MNHEY and CDR2 is SVGAGI. Trimming cost V 11 bases and J 5 bases, with 18 bases left between them. The CDR3 length is 13 residues. CDR3 loop: CAVVSAGRTEAFF. CDR3 sequence (DNA): TGTGCCGTTGTGTCGGCAGGGCGGACTGAAGCTTTCTTT.

The CDR3, as DNA: TGTGCCAGTGGGGAGCTCCACTCCTACGAGCAGTACTTC. Amino acids: CASGELHSYEQYF. The rearrangement joins TRBV28 to TRBJ2-7, with D perhaps matching TRBD2 (5 bases). CDR3 size: 13 residues. V lost 9 bases and J 0 bases, leaving 12 bases between the germline ends. Germline loops: CDR1 MDHEN, CDR2 SYDVKM.

This chain joins TRBV19 and TRBJ2-7; D is perhaps TRBD1 (6 bases). The germline gives CDR1 LNHDA, CDR2 SQIVND (reference sequence). V was cut by 6 bases and J by 5 bases, with 11 bases left in between. The CDR3 is made up of 12 amino acids. The CDR3 reads CASREQGDEQYF. CDR3 DNA: TGTGCCAGTAGAGAACAGGGCGACGAGCAGTACTTC.

J is TRBJ2-3 and V is TRBV5-1; 10 bases are a match to TRBD2. The V gene's germline CDR1 is SGHRS and CDR2 YFSETQ. The CDR3 loop spans 13 amino acids. V was clipped by 4 bases and J by 6 bases; unmatched bases: 2. CDR3 bases: TGCGCCAGCAGCATTAGCGGGAGGGATACGCAGTATTTT. Its translation is CASSISGRDTQYF.

The chain links TRBV4-3 to TRBJ2-2; 7 bases fit TRBD2. The V gene's germline CDR1 is LGHNA and CDR2 YSLEER. V trimming: 1 base; J trimming: 1 base; junction bases outside the gene matches: 3. This CDR3 is built from 16 residues. The DNA for the CDR3 is TGCGCCAGCAGCCAAGGGCCTAGCGGGAACACCGGGGAGCTGTTTTTT. It specifies CASSQGPSGNTGELFF.

The chain employs TRBV3-1 (or the pseudogene TRBV3-2) and TRBJ1-1; TRBD1 aligns across 8 bases. This CDR3 has 16 residues. With V trimmed by 1 base and J by 0 bases, 4 bases remained unmatched. Looked up from germline, CDR1 is LGHDT and CDR2 is YNNKEL (reference sequence). The CDR3 bases are TGTGCCAGCAGCCAAGCTCAGGGGGCTTTGAACACTGAAGCTTTCTTT. It translates to CASSQAQGALNTEAFF.

The chain joins TRBV29-1 to TRBJ2-3; a weak D match, TRBD1 (5 bases). V was pared by 6 bases and J by 8 bases, with 21 bases between. Germline V CDR1 and CDR2: SQVTM, ANQGSEA. This CDR3 is built from 14 residues. This chain's CDR3 is CSVEIQAGAGTQYF. CDR3 coding DNA: TGCAGCGTAGAAATACAGGCAGGTGCTGGTACGCAGTATTTT.

The CDR3 loop reads CASSNPNIYEQYF. CDR3 DNA: TGCGCCAGCAGCAACCCAAACATCTACGAGCAGTACTTC. This sequence joins TRBV5-1 and TRBJ2-7; D is unresolved. Trimming pared 4 bases from V and 3 bases from J, leaving 11 bases between. Germline CDR1 reads SGHRS; CDR2 reads YFSETQ. This CDR3 region has 13 residues.

This rearrangement joins TRBV5-4 to TRBJ2-5; TRBD2 aligns across 12 bases. CDR3 length: 16 residues. Trimming took 4 bases from V and 2 from J; bases not matched to a gene: 6. Germline loops: CDR1 SGHNT, CDR2 YYREEE (reference sequence). CDR3 sequence: CASSPPTSGGQETQYF. The CDR3 DNA reads TGTGCCAGCAGCCCCCCGACTAGCGGGGGACAAGAGACCCAGTACTTC.

The chain has TRBV19 and TRBJ1-2, with 7 bases identical to TRBD1. Germline CDR1 LNHDA, CDR2 SQIVND (reference sequence). J was trimmed by 4 bases and V by 1 base; bases with no gene match: 6. This CDR3 contains 15 residues. This CDR3 is CASSIAEGAGYGYTF. CDR3 DNA: TGTGCCAGTAGTATAGCCGAGGGGGCCGGCTATGGCTACACCTTC.

The chain is built from TRBV19 and TRBJ2-7; 9 bases line up with TRBD1. The CDR3 totals 14 residues. Germline loops: CDR1 LNHDA, CDR2 SQIVND (reference sequence). V lost 8 bases to trimming and J lost 2 bases; unmatched junction nucleotides: 7. This CDR3 reads CASGWTGEAYEQYF. DNA of the CDR3: TGTGCCAGTGGCTGGACAGGGGAAGCCTACGAGCAGTACTTC.

The chain links TRBV11-2 to TRBJ2-5, with D perhaps matching TRBD1 (5 bases). This CDR3 is 13 amino acids long. Looked up from germline, CDR1 is SGHAT and CDR2 is FQNNGV. Between the trimmed V and J ends, which lost 2 bases and 5 bases, there was a span of 9 bases. Here the CDR3 DNA reads TGTGCCAGCAGCTTACGCAGGGCGGAGACCCAGTACTTC. It yields the protein CASSLRRAETQYF.

The chain links TRBV19 to TRBJ1-2; D might be TRBD1 (5 bases). The germline V and J ends were trimmed by 7 bases and 8 bases, with 11 bases remaining between them. The germline CDR1 and CDR2 sequences are LNHDA and SQIVND (reference sequence). CDR3 length: 11 amino acids. CDR3 sequence reads: CASKEGVGYTF. The CDR3 DNA reads as TGTGCCAGTAAGGAAGGGGTCGGCTACACCTTC.

The V and J genes are TRBV2 and TRBJ1-5, with TRBD1 matching 7 bases. CDR1 and CDR2 (germline): SNHLY, FYNNEI. The CDR3 covers 15 residues. The V gene end was trimmed by 2 bases and the J gene end by 1 base; junction bases not matched to a gene: 2. This CDR3 is CASSEMGQSNQPQHF. The CDR3 nucleotides read TGTGCCAGCAGTGAAATGGGACAGAGCAATCAGCCCCAGCATTTT.

The chain joins TRBV19 to TRBJ1-6; 8 nucleotides line up with TRBD1. V trimming: 5 bases; J trimming: 9 bases; junction bases outside the gene matches: 6. CDR1 is LNHDA, CDR2 SQIVND, per germline (reference sequence). The CDR3 sequence is 14 residues long. The CDR3 region is CASSPTGVGSPLHF. The CDR3 DNA sequence: TGTGCCAGTAGTCCGACAGGGGTTGGTTCACCCCTCCACTTT.

The V call is TRBV29-1, the J call TRBJ1-2, with 10 nucleotides matching TRBD1. The V gene's germline CDR1 is SQVTM and CDR2 ANQGSEA. V dropped 7 bases and J dropped 6; count of bases not matched to a gene: 5. The CDR3 is made up of 12 amino acids. The CDR3 DNA follows: TGCAGCGAGGGGGGACAGGGGAATGGCTACACCTTC. This sequence encodes CSEGGQGNGYTF. The full variable domain, rest sourced from reference TRBV29-1 and TRBJ1-2, is SAVISQKPSRDICQRGTSLTIQCQVDSQVTMMFWYRQQPGQSLTLIATANQGSEATYESGFVIDKFPISRPNLTFSTLTVSNMSPEDSSIYLCSEGGQGNGYTFGSGTRLTVV.

The V and J genes are TRBV24-1 and TRBJ2-1, with 7 bases that match TRBD2. The CDR3 contains 18 residues. Germline V gene lookup returns CDR1 KGHDR and CDR2 SFDVKD. J lost 0 bases, V lost 0 bases, and 7 bases had no gene match. CDR3 nucleotide sequence: TGTGCCACCAGTGATTTGAACCTAGCGGTACCCTCCTACAATGAGCAGTTCTTC. Translating it yields CATSDLNLAVPSYNEQFF.

This chain joins TRBV5-6 and TRBJ2-7; D ambiguous. Germline values: CDR1 SGHDT, CDR2 YYEEEE. The germline V and J ends were trimmed by 4 bases and 5 bases, with 10 bases remaining between them. The CDR3 sequence is 12 residues long. CDR3 region: CASSALENEQYF. DNA of the CDR3: TGTGCCAGCAGCGCGCTAGAAAACGAGCAGTACTTC. The full variable domain, completed using reference TRBV5-6 and TRBJ2-7, is DAGVTQSPTHLIKTRGQQVTLRCSPKSGHDTVSWYQQALGQGPQFIFQYYEEEERQRGNFPDRFSGHQFPNYSSELNVNALLLGDSALYLCASSALENEQYFGPGTRLTVT.

V is TRBV10-3 and J is TRBJ1-1; no definite D call. Germline lookup yields CDR1 ENHRY and CDR2 SYGVKD. The CDR3 sequence is 15 residues long. Trimming removed 6 bases at V and 4 bases at J, with 18 bases between. The CDR3 region is CAIRLSAGGVTEAFF. CDR3 in DNA: TGTGCCATCAGACTAAGTGCCGGCGGGGTCACTGAAGCTTTCTTT.

The chain employs TRBV19 and TRBJ2-1, with 11 bases fitting TRBD2. With 4 bases clipped from V and 7 bases from J, the junction kept 9 bases outside the gene matches. The CDR3 length is 16 residues. Germline V gene lookup returns CDR1 LNHDA and CDR2 SQIVND (reference sequence). The CDR3: CASSTPLAGVGNEQFF. The CDR3, as DNA: TGTGCCAGTAGTACCCCACTAGCGGGAGTAGGAAATGAGCAGTTCTTC. Complete variable domain (other parts from reference TRBV19 and TRBJ2-1): DGGITQSPKYLFRKEGQNVTLSCEQNLNHDAMYWYRQDPGQGLRLIYYSQIVNDFQKGDIAEGYSVSREKKESFPLTVTSAQKNPTAFYLCASSTPLAGVGNEQFFGPGTRLTVL.

The V gene is TRBV20-1, the J gene TRBJ1-5; 7 nucleotides match TRBD1. Germline V gene data show CDR1 as DFQATT and CDR2 as SNEGSKA (reference sequence). The CDR3 loop spans 16 amino acids. Trimming took 3 bases from V and 6 from J; bases not matched to a gene: 14. CDR3 DNA: TGCAGTGCTAGTTGGCAGGGGGGCTTAGGAGTTCAGCCCCAGCATTTT. Residues: CSASWQGGLGVQPQHF.

Here the CDR3 DNA reads TGCAGCGTTGAAGCTTTGGATGAGGACATTCAGTACTTC. It translates to CSVEALDEDIQYF. The V gene is TRBV29-1, the J gene TRBJ2-4; D remains ambiguous. Looked up from germline, CDR1 is SQVTM and CDR2 is ANQGSEA. Trimming cost V 1 base and J 8 bases, with 12 bases left between them. CDR3 length equals 13 residues.

This chain links TRBV19 with TRBJ1-2; 7 nucleotides agree with TRBD1. Germline CDR1 LNHDA, CDR2 SQIVND (reference sequence). This CDR3 spans 15 amino acids. After removal of 4 bases from V and 4 bases from J, the junction contained 9 bases not matched to a gene. The CDR3 is CASSRGQLHSYGYTF. The CDR3 bases are TGTGCCAGTAGTAGGGGACAGCTTCACAGCTATGGCTACACCTTC.

The chain joins TRBV7-9 to TRBJ1-1; weak D call: TRBD1 (5 bases). CDR1 SEHNR and CDR2 FQNEAQ come from the germline V gene (reference sequence). Trimming removed 4 bases from V and 0 bases from J, with 18 bases in between. The CDR3 totals 17 residues. The CDR3: CASSSVGRDGMNTEAFF. The CDR3 bases are TGTGCCAGCAGCTCCGTGGGCAGGGATGGGATGAACACTGAAGCTTTCTTT. Full variable domain (missing parts from reference TRBV7-9 and TRBJ1-1): DTGVSQNPRHKITKRGQNVTFRCDPISEHNRLYWYRQTLGQGPEFLTYFQNEAQLEKSRLLSDRFSAERPKGSFSTLEIQRTEQGDSAMYLCASSSVGRDGMNTEAFFGQGTRLTVV.

V is TRBV15 and J is TRBJ2-5, with 7 bases aligning to TRBD1. J lost 10 bases, V lost 3 bases, and 14 bases had no gene match. Looked up from germline, CDR1 is LNHNV and CDR2 is YYDKDF (reference sequence). The length of the CDR3 is 15 residues. The CDR3 region is CATSRIPRGNRGQYF. The CDR3 bases are TGTGCCACCAGCAGGATCCCCCGTGGGAACAGGGGCCAGTACTTC.

The chain has TRBV9 and TRBJ2-2, with TRBD2 matching over 13 bases. V trimming: 2 bases; J trimming: 7 bases; junction bases outside the gene matches: 11. This CDR3 is 18 amino acids long. The germline V gene encodes CDR1 SGDLS and CDR2 YYNGEE. In nucleotides, the CDR3 is TGTGCCAGCAGCGTGAGCCCTGGACTAGCGGGAGATGGCGGGGAGCTGTTTTTT. It specifies CASSVSPGLAGDGGELFF.

The count of this clone is one. This rearrangement joins TRBV10-1 to TRBJ2-5, with 10 bases identical to TRBD2. The germline V gene encodes CDR1 WNHNN and CDR2 SYGVQD (reference sequence). The CDR3 loop spans 16 amino acids. V lost 3 bases to trimming and J lost 5 bases; unmatched junction nucleotides: 9. The CDR3 region has the DNA TGCGCCAGCAGTGATTTGGCTAGCGGGAGTTTCGAGACCCAGTACTTC. Translated: CASSDLASGSFETQYF.

This clone has more than one count but fewer than ten. The CDR3 DNA follows: TGTGCCAGCAGCCAAGGGTTCAGAGCGGGAGGGCCGGGAGAGACCCAGTACTTC. It is translated as CASSQGFRAGGPGETQYF. V and J are TRBV3-1 (or the pseudogene TRBV3-2) and TRBJ2-5, with 10 bases aligning to TRBD2. CDR3 size: 18 residues. J was trimmed by 4 bases and V by 1 base; bases with no gene match: 12. Germline V lookup: CDR1 LGHDT, CDR2 YNNKEL (reference sequence).

The chain joins TRBV19 to TRBJ1-5; D uncertain. This CDR3 contains 17 residues. The ends were cut back, 0 bases at V and 2 bases at J, with 14 bases in the middle. The germline V gene has CDR1 LNHDA and CDR2 SQIVND (reference sequence). The CDR3 reads CASSIENGGIRNQPQHF. The CDR3, as DNA: TGTGCCAGTAGTATAGAGAATGGAGGGATACGCAATCAGCCCCAGCATTTT.

The V gene is TRBV13, the J gene TRBJ1-1; 8 positions agree with TRBD1. The germline V gene has CDR1 PRHDT and CDR2 FYEKMQ (reference sequence). The CDR3 is 12 amino acids. V was pared by 5 bases and J by 7 bases, with 3 bases of the junction left unmatched. In DNA, the CDR3 is TGTGCCAGCAGCCACGGGACAGGTGAAGCTTTCTTT. The encoded protein is CASSHGTGEAFF.